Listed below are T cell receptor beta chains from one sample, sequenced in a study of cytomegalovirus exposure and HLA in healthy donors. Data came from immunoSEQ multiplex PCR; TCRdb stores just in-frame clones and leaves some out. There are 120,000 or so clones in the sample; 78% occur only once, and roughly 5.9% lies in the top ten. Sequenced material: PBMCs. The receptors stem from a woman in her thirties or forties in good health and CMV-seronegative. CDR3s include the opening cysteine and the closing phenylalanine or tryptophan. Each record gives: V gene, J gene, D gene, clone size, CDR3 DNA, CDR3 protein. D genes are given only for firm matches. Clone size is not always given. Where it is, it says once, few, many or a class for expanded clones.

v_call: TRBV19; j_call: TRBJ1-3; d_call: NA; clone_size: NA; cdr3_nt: TGTGCCAGTAGTCAACAGGGAGCTGGAAACACCATATATTTT; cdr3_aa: CASSQQGAGNTIYF
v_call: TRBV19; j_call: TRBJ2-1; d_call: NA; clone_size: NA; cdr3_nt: TGTGCCAGTACTAGTTACAATGAGCAGTTCTTC; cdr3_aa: CASTSYNEQFF
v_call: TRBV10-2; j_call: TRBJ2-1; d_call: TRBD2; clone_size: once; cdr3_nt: TGCGCCAGCAGACCAGCGGGAGGTCCACACAATGAGCAGTTCTTC; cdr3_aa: CASRPAGGPHNEQFF
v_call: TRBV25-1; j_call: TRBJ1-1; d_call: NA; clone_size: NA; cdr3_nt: TGTGCCAGCAGCAGGCCGAACACTGAAGCTTTCTTT; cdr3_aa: CASSRPNTEAFF
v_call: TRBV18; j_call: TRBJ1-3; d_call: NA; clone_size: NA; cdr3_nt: TGTGCCAGCTCACGGGGACAAACAGGCTCTGGAAACACCATATATTTT; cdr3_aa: CASSRGQTGSGNTIYF
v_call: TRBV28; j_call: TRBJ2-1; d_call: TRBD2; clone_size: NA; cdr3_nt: TGTGCCAGTACGGGAGGGCGGCACAATGAGCAGTTCTTC; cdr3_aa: CASTGGRHNEQFF
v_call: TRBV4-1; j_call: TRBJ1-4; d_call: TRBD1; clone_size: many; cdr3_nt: TGCGCCAGCAGCCCCAGACAGGGGGCCCTTGAAAAACTGTTTTTT; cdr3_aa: CASSPRQGALEKLFF
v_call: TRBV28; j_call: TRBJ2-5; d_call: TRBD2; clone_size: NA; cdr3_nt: TGTGCCAGCAGCCGTGGACTAGCGGGTGCGGAGACCCAGTACTTC; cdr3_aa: CASSRGLAGAETQYF
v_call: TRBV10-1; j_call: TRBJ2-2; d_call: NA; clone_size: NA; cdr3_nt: TGCGCCAGCAACCAGGGTGGGCCCGGGGAGCTGTTTTTT; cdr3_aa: CASNQGGPGELFF
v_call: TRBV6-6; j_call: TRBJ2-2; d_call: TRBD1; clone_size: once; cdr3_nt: TGTGCCAGCAGTTACTCAAGACAGGGGGCGAACGGGGAGCTGTTTTTT; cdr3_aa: CASSYSRQGANGELFF
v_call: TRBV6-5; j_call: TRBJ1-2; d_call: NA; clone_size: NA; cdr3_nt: TGTGCCAGCAGCCCGATTGGGGGGGCGAAGGGCTACACCTTC; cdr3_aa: CASSPIGGAKGYTF
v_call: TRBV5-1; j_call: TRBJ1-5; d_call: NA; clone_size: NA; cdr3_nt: TGCGCCAGCAGTTTGGACGGTTATAGCAATCAGCCCCAGCATTTT; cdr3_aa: CASSLDGYSNQPQHF
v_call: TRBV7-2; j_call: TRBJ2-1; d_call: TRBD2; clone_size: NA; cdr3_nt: TGTGCCAGCAGCACACTAGCGGGAGGCTCCTACAATGAGCAGTTCTTC; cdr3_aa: CASSTLAGGSYNEQFF
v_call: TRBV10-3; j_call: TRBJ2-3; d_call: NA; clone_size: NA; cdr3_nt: TGTGCCATCAGTGAGTCGACGGGAGTTAGCACAGATACGCAGTATTTT; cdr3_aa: CAISESTGVSTDTQYF
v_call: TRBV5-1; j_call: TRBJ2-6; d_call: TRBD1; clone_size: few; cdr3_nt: TGCGCCAGCAGGACCCCAGGGAAGGGGGCCAACGGCCTGACTTTC; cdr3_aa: CASRTPGKGANGLTF
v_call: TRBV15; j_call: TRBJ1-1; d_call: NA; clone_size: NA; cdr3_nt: TGTGCCACCAGCAGGGGCCCCGGGGAATCCACTGAAGCTTTCTTT; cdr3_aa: CATSRGPGESTEAFF
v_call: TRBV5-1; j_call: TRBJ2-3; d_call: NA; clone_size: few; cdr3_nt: TGCGCCAGCAGCTTGGCGGGGGACACAGATACGCAGTATTTT; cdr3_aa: CASSLAGDTDTQYF
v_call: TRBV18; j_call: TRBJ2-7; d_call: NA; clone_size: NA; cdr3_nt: TGTGCCAGCTCACCACCGTCCGGGGGGCGTACCTACGAGCAGTACTTC; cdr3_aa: CASSPPSGGRTYEQYF